This passage covers 4 T cell receptor beta chains from one sample sequenced in a study of T cells in Graves' hyperthyroidism and ophthalmopathy. Amplification yielded TCR beta CDR3 regions, with RNA transcripts as the source. TCR CDR3 regions were first amplified by RT-PCR with HTBI primers. TCRdb fed the multiplex PCR reads into MiXCR, producing one record per CDR3 protein. The sample lists hundreds of thousands of distinct CDR3 sequences, more than 20% occurring once. The sequenced sample consisted of blood. The receptors here all came from a man aged 25 to 45 with Graves' ophthalmopathy.

This chain joins TRBV18 and TRBJ2-5; D is unresolved. The germline V and J ends were trimmed by 3 bases and 5 bases, with 13 bases remaining between them. There are 14 residues in the CDR3. Germline V CDR1 and CDR2: KGHSH, LQKENI. The CDR3: CASSPSVLGETQYF. The CDR3 DNA follows: TGTGCCAGCTCACCCTCAGTGCTAGGGGAGACCCAGTACTTC.

This clonotype appeared many times. The chain uses TRBV6-1 and TRBJ2-5; TRBD2 might be the D (5 bases). This CDR3 is built from 15 residues. V lost 6 bases and J 2 bases, leaving 16 bases between the germline ends. Germline V CDR1 and CDR2: MNHNS, SASEGT. The CDR3 sequence is CASSEKRTGQETQYF. The DNA for the CDR3 is TGTGCCAGCAGCGAAAAGCGGACGGGGCAAGAGACCCAGTACTTC.

A note on this clonotype: This clone may be a read error of a much larger clone one base away. This sequence joins TRBV7-9 and TRBJ2-1; no clear D gene. Germline CDR1 reads SEHNR; CDR2 reads FQNEAQ (reference sequence). V shed 4 bases and J shed 10 bases, with 11 bases lying between them. This CDR3 comprises 12 residues. The DNA of the CDR3 is TGTGCCAGCAGCTGGTCCTCTGGGGAGCAGTTCTTC. Protein product: CASSWSSGEQFF.

The sample holds many counts of this clonotype. Compared with germline, one end of the junction differs, possibly owing to a read error. The rearrangement uses TRBV12-5 and TRBJ2-2; 8 bases line up with TRBD2. The CDR3 runs 13 residues. The germline gives CDR1 LGHNT, CDR2 FRNRAP. The CDR3 coding sequence is TGCGCCAGCGGGCTAGCGGGTTCCGGGGAGCTGTTTTTT. Translated: CASGLAGSGELFF.